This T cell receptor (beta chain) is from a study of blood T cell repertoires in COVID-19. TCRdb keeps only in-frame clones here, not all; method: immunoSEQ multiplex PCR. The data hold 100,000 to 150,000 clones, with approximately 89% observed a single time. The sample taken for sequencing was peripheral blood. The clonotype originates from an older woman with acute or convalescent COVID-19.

CDR3: CASSSLTGENTEAFF. The CDR3 coding sequence is TGTGCCAGCAGTAGTTTAACAGGGGAGAACACTGAAGCTTTCTTT. V and J are TRBV6-6 and TRBJ1-1; 7 bases match TRBD1. After removal of 5 bases from V and 1 base from J, the junction contained 7 bases not matched to a gene. Per germline, CDR1 MNHNY and CDR2 SVGAGI (reference sequence). This CDR3 comprises 15 residues.